This T cell receptor (beta chain) was recovered during a study of T cells in Graves' hyperthyroidism and ophthalmopathy (dated by TCRdb to the late 2010s). About the full investigation: Peripheral blood samples were taken at initial diagnosis, before any treatment was given. TCR V-J signatures able to tell the groups apart were searched for in a discovery cohort of about a hundred patients, of whom more than 40 had Graves' ophthalmopathy and 55 to 60 had stable Graves' hyperthyroidism. Prospective prediction of ophthalmopathy was tested in an independent validation cohort of 18 hyperthyroidism patients and 17 patients who later progressed to ophthalmopathy. The 100 discovery patients were divided at random into training and test sets in a 7:3 ratio. In addition, the study compared T-cell repertoires in thyroid tissue and in blood from several Graves' hyperthyroidism patients. After blood sampling, hyperthyroidism patients were treated with methimazole at a starting dose of 30 mg daily, and ophthalmopathy patients were treated with high-dose intravenous methylprednisolone. The paper reports TCR Vbeta CDR3 sequencing of 135 peripheral blood samples: around 45 ophthalmopathy, roughly 74 hyperthyroidism and approximately 17 progressor patients.

This clonotype was recorded at least ten times. Its binding antigen is unknown. No clone much larger than this one lies a single base away; base qualities are absent. TCR beta CDR3 regions were amplified from RNA transcripts. The TCR CDR3 was subjected to a first round of RT-PCR using the HTBI primer set and the Qiagen OneStep RT-PCR kit. Libraries were constructed in a second round of multiplex PCR, after which size selection and purification were performed. Sequencing of the libraries was done on an Illumina HiSeq2000 using paired-end 100 bp reads. In the source study's methods: SOAPnuke was used to process the raw data, throwing out any read that contained adapters or uncalled bases, had a mean Phred below 15, or lacked an exact constant-primer or identifier match. COPE v1.2.5 was used to merge the high-quality paired reads, and each unique nucleotide sequence was defined as a clonotype. MiTCR v1.1 was used to align the clonotypes against IMGT TRBV, TRBD and TRBJ reference segments. Analysis was restricted to V-J combinations with a frequency above 0.0001, which covered roughly 99% of repertoires. A TCS score was defined as the ratio of F50 (clonal expansion) to E x V (chaos), with BLOSUM62-based TCRdist applied between CDR3 peptides within each V-J. Welch's t-statistics and random forest reduced 500 to 650 V-J features to fewer than 15, which were used in a naive Bayes classifier (R e1071). TCRdb reprocessed the public reads (quality trimming at Q25 with fastp, clone calling with MiXCR) and kept in-frame beta chains. Rows are unified per CDR3 protein, each entry keeping the most common DNA and genes. The V and J calls, along with clone size, are taken from TCRdb and not from the paper's own processing. The sample table holds 640,000 or so distinct CDR3 sequences, of which 13% to 15% were seen once. Of the sample, roughly 7.1% is held by the ten largest clones.

Ophthalmopathy patients had moderately to severely active disease, with a Clinical Activity Score of 3 or more, a NOSPECS grade of 4 or more, and a disease duration of less than 3 months. Exclusion was applied to patients with uncontrolled infections, other autoimmune diseases, pregnancy or lactation. Diagnoses were based on clinical symptoms, serum thyroxine and TRAb, thyroid ultrasound and orbital computed tomography. PBMCs were separated from roughly 9.3 ml of fresh peripheral blood using Ficoll-Paque density gradient centrifugation. Trizol reagent was used to extract total RNA, and RNA quality was then checked on an Agilent 2100 Bioanalyzer. Its CDR3 holds 13 amino acids, cysteine through phenylalanine. Only the CDR3 portion is preserved as DNA: 39 bases, with reading frame beginning at the first base. The V and J ends are trimmed by 7 bases and 2 bases, leaving 11 bases between them. From the germline V gene (reference sequence), CDR1 is GTSNPN and CDR2 is SVGIG.

The full study reports these points: In validation, the model predicted progression to ophthalmopathy a median of around 6.5 months before onset, with approximately 68% sensitivity and roughly 79% specificity. A 13 V-J signature model separated ophthalmopathy from stable hyperthyroidism, with just over 85% sensitivity and about 81% specificity in cross-validation and 80%/75% in testing. Most expanded thyroid clonotypes (frequency above 0.001) were also detected in blood, a finding suggesting that blood repertoires may reflect thyroid immune responses. Sample size was not statistically predetermined, and investigators were not blinded to group allocation.

This sequence uses TRBV30 and TRBJ1-4; matching of 5 bases hints at TRBD1 as the D gene. The TCR was taken from a woman younger than 30 with Graves' ophthalmopathy. The sample was blood. This receptor carries the CDR3 CAFSGITNEKLFF. In nucleotides, the sequence is TGTGCCTTCTCAGGGATCACTAATGAAAAACTGTTTTTT.